This T cell receptor (beta chain) was recovered during a study of control samples from healthy donors and cancer patients (dated by TCRdb to about 2020). With regard to this clone: Its target antigen remains unknown. No base qualities exist here, and no much larger clone lies one base off it.

Compared with germline, V lacks 5 bases and J lacks 1 base; bases without a gene match: 4. CDR1 and CDR2, per the germline V gene, are SGHNT and YENEEA. The cysteine opens and the phenylalanine closes a CDR3 of 14 amino acids. Just CDR3 DNA is preserved here, 42 bases in frame from base 1. Library construction relied on the immunoSEQ multiplex PCR assay. Entries here come from immuneACCESS through TCRdb and include only in-frame sequences with V and J called. Some clones fail to appear in such tables; in the studies checked, an unresolved V gene covers under half of the shortfall, and the cause of the remainder is unknown. Here the sample has 130,000 or so clones; roughly 89% occur a single time. The biggest ten clones account for just over 7.5% of the sample.

This clonotype was sampled from a man in his fifties with head and neck cancer. In this chain, TRBV11-3 is recombined with TRBJ2-7; TRBD1 lines up with 8 middle nucleotides. Material: PBMCs. CDR3 sequence: CASSADRGSYEQYF. The base sequence is TGTGCCAGCAGCGCTGACAGGGGTTCCTACGAGCAGTACTTC.